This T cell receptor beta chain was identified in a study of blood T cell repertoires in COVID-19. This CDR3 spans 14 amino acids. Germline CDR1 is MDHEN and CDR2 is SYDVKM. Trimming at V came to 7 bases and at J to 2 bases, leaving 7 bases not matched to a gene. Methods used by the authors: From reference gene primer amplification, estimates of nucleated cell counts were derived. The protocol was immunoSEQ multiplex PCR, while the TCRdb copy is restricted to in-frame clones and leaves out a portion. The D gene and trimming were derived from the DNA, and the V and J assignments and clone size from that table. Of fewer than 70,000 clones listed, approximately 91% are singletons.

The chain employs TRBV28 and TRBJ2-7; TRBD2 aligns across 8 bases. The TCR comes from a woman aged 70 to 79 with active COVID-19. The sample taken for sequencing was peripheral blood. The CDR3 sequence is CASNPGGRPYEQYF. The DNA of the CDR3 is TGTGCCAGCAACCCGGGAGGGCGGCCCTACGAGCAGTACTTC.